The 19 T cell receptor beta chains in this list originate from one sample, sequenced in a study of blood T cell repertoires in COVID-19. The data were produced by immunoSEQ multiplex PCR, yet TCRdb's version contains in-frame clones alone and is incomplete. The sample yields more than 200,000 clones, under 90% seen once. The sample consisted of PBMCs or T cells enriched from blood (not recorded which). The receptor source for this set is a man aged 35-49 years who had recovered from COVID-19.

This sequence joins TRBV5-6 and TRBJ1-1; 11 bases match TRBD1. This CDR3 is built from 17 residues. The junction had 5 bases not matched to a gene; V was cut back by 1 base and J by 0 bases. CDR1 and CDR2 from the germline V gene are SGHDT and YYEEEE. The CDR3 bases are TGTGCCAGCAGCTTGCCCTGGACAGGGGGCATGAACACTGAAGCTTTCTTT. It is translated as CASSLPWTGGMNTEAFF.

The V gene is TRBV3-1 (or the pseudogene TRBV3-2), the J gene TRBJ2-1; 12 bases line up with TRBD2. V was pared by 1 base and J by 3 bases, with 4 bases of the junction left unmatched. CDR1 and CDR2 from the germline V gene are LGHDT and YNNKEL (reference sequence). The CDR3 contains 17 residues. CDR3: CASSQGRTSGVYNEQFF. The CDR3 DNA sequence: TGTGCCAGCAGCCAAGGCCGGACTAGCGGGGTCTACAATGAGCAGTTCTTC.

The chain combines TRBV2 with TRBJ1-2, with TRBD1 matching over 8 bases. The CDR3 runs to 15 residues. The germline V gene encodes CDR1 SNHLY and CDR2 FYNNEI. V was pared by 5 bases and J by 8 bases, with 13 bases of the junction left unmatched. CDR3 in DNA: TGTGCCAGCAGTAACCAACAGGGGGAACCGGGAGGCTACACCTTC. Encoded protein: CASSNQQGEPGGYTF.

This chain links TRBV30 with TRBJ2-3; D is possibly TRBD1 (6 bases). V was pared by 0 bases and J by 1 base, with 8 bases between. This CDR3 region has 14 residues. Germline loops: CDR1 GTSNPN, CDR2 SVGIG (reference sequence). The chain's CDR3 is CAWSVAGGTDTQYF. The DNA for the CDR3 is TGTGCCTGGAGTGTAGCAGGGGGCACAGATACGCAGTATTTT.

The genes are TRBV21-1 and TRBJ1-3; whether TRBD1, the table's D call, matches the DNA was not checked. TRBV21-1 is labeled a pseudogene. This CDR3 contains 13 residues. CDR3 residues: CARTTGKGYTIYF. The CDR3 DNA reads TGTGCCAGAACGACAGGGAAGGGTTACACCATATATTTT.

This clone was seen only once. The rearrangement uses TRBV25-1 and TRBJ1-6; possible D gene TRBD1, 6 bases. Trimming shortened V by 6 bases and J by 7 bases, and 13 bases separated the two germline ends. The CDR3 runs 14 residues. Germline-derived CDR1 and CDR2 are MGHDK and SYGVNS. CDR3 sequence: CASSQGMRNSPLHF. The DNA of the CDR3 is TGTGCCAGCAGCCAGGGGATGAGGAATTCACCCCTCCACTTT.

The rearrangement joins TRBV11-2 to TRBJ1-2; D not certain. Germline CDR1 is SGHAT and CDR2 is FQNNGV. This CDR3 comprises 13 residues. V lost 5 bases and J lost 1, with 8 bases in between. CDR3 nucleotide sequence: TGTGCCAGCAGCCCCGGGAGTAACTATGGCTACACCTTC. Amino acids: CASSPGSNYGYTF.

This chain uses TRBV28 with TRBJ2-7; D is unresolved. This CDR3 has 15 residues. V lost 7 bases and J 2 bases, leaving 18 bases between the germline ends. Germline-derived CDR1 and CDR2 are MDHEN and SYDVKM. The CDR3 region is CASTATLRSTYEQYF. CDR3 coding DNA: TGTGCCAGCACCGCGACTCTAAGGAGTACCTACGAGCAGTACTTC.

With regard to this clone: This same CDR3 is encoded by further DNA sequences in the sample. The chain combines TRBV19 with TRBJ1-1; D remains unclear. Per the germline V gene, CDR1 is LNHDA and CDR2 is SQIVND (reference sequence). There are 13 residues in the CDR3. V shed 2 bases and J shed 1 base, with 5 bases lying between them. CDR3 residues: CASSIRGNTEAFF. The CDR3 DNA reads as TGTGCCAGTAGTATACGGGGGAACACTGAAGCTTTCTTT.

V usage is TRBV4-1 and J usage is TRBJ2-3, with D possibly being TRBD1 (5 bases). V shed 3 bases and J shed 4 bases, with 17 bases lying between them. The germline V gene has CDR1 MGHRA and CDR2 YSYEKL. CDR3 size: 16 residues. The CDR3 sequence is CASSHQTQIGADTQYF. DNA for the CDR3: TGCGCCAGCAGCCACCAGACGCAGATAGGGGCAGATACGCAGTATTTT.

This chain joins TRBV4-1 and TRBJ2-2, with 7 bases identical to TRBD2. Germline loops: CDR1 MGHRA, CDR2 YSYEKL. The CDR3 consists of 19 residues. The junction had 12 bases not matched to a gene; V was cut back by 2 bases and J by 0 bases. The CDR3 nucleotides read TGCGCCAGCAGCCAAACCGCTCGGGGAGGGGACGCGAACACCGGGGAGCTGTTTTTT. Translated: CASSQTARGGDANTGELFF.

This clone came up a few times. The V call is TRBV7-2, the J call TRBJ1-1; D is perhaps TRBD1 (5 bases). Trimming stripped 4 bases from V and 1 base from J, with 10 bases between. This CDR3 has 14 amino acids. Germline values: CDR1 SGHTA, CDR2 FQGNSA. This CDR3 is CASSSKDKNTEAFF. CDR3 sequence (DNA): TGTGCCAGCAGCTCAAAGGACAAGAACACTGAAGCTTTCTTT.

This clone was observed once. The chain recombines TRBV5-1 with TRBJ2-3; the match to TRBD2 covers 8 bases. Germline-derived CDR1 and CDR2 are SGHRS and YFSETQ. V gave up 3 bases and J gave up 9 bases; unmatched junction bases: 12. The length of the CDR3 is 15 residues. The CDR3 DNA reads TGCGCCAGCAGCTCTCCTACTAGCGGAGGGAGAACGCAGTATTTT. Its translation is CASSSPTSGGRTQYF.

This chain uses TRBV5-1 with TRBJ2-1; 8 bases line up with TRBD2. The junction had 1 base not matched to a gene; V was cut back by 2 bases and J by 3 bases. The CDR3 has 14 amino acids. The germline gives CDR1 SGHRS, CDR2 YFSETQ. The CDR3 region is CASSLSGGYNEQFF. In DNA, the CDR3 is TGCGCCAGCAGCTTAAGCGGGGGCTACAATGAGCAGTTCTTC.

This chain connects TRBV4-1 to TRBJ1-5, with D unclear. Deletions cut 1 base from V and 7 bases from J, with 14 bases between. CDR3 length: 15 amino acids. Per germline, CDR1 MGHRA and CDR2 YSYEKL. DNA of the CDR3: TGCGCCAGCAGCCAAGGGAACCCCGAGGGCCAGCCCCAGCATTTT. It specifies CASSQGNPEGQPQHF.

V is TRBV30 and J is TRBJ1-3; possible D gene TRBD1, 5 bases. The germline CDR1 and CDR2 sequences are GTSNPN and SVGIG (reference sequence). V was trimmed by 3 bases and J by 4 bases, leaving 16 bases between them. The CDR3 loop spans 15 amino acids. The CDR3 sequence: CAWRVDWGAGNTIYF. CDR3 bases: TGTGCCTGGAGGGTTGACTGGGGCGCCGGAAACACCATATATTTT.

The chain uses TRBV7-9 and TRBJ1-5, with TRBD1 matching over 9 bases. The CDR3 loop spans 16 amino acids. V shed 4 bases and J 4 bases; nucleotides not matched to a gene: 8. Looked up from germline, CDR1 is SEHNR and CDR2 is FQNEAQ (reference sequence). CDR3: CASSSEFGTGNQPQHF. The DNA for the CDR3 is TGTGCCAGCAGCTCTGAATTCGGGACAGGGAATCAGCCCCAGCATTTT.

This clone was seen only a few times. This chain uses TRBV14 with TRBJ1-2; 9 nucleotides align to TRBD1. The CDR3 is made up of 13 amino acids. The germline V gene has CDR1 SGHDN and CDR2 FVKESK. Losses at the gene ends were 2 bases for V and 8 bases for J; bases not matched to a gene: 3. The CDR3 reads CASSQRTGDGYTF. The CDR3 nucleotides are TGTGCCAGCAGCCAAAGGACAGGGGACGGCTACACCTTC.

The V call is TRBV27, the J call TRBJ2-6; 8 positions match TRBD1. The CDR3 totals 16 residues. V trimming: 4 bases; J trimming: 2 bases; junction bases outside the gene matches: 4. Per the germline V gene, CDR1 is MNHEY and CDR2 is SMNVEV (reference sequence). Here the CDR3 DNA reads TGTGCCAGCAGTTCCCAACAGGGGGCTGGGGCCAACGTCCTGACTTTC. Translated: CASSSQQGAGANVLTF.